A single TCR beta chain is shown here with its context. TCRdb's copy holds only in-frame clones and misses some; the assay was immunoSEQ multiplex PCR. The sample carries roughly 250,000 clones, 65% to 85% recorded once. CDR1 MGHRA and CDR2 YSYEKL come from the germline V gene. The junction had 3 bases not matched to a gene; V was cut back by 4 bases and J by 0 bases. The CDR3 is 15 amino acids. This specimen belongs to a study of blood T cell repertoires in COVID-19. This receptor was taken from a man aged 40-49 years with active or convalescent COVID-19. Sequenced material: peripheral blood. This rearrangement joins TRBV4-1 to TRBJ2-7; 10 nucleotides agree with TRBD2. CDR3 protein: CASSPGTSDSYEQYF. CDR3 nucleotides: TGCGCCAGCAGCCCAGGGACTAGCGACTCCTACGAGCAGTACTTC.